Shown below are 8 T cell receptor beta chains from a single sample sequenced in a study of Graves' ophthalmopathy and Graves' hyperthyroidism. Using RNA transcripts, the TCR beta CDR3 regions were amplified. First-round RT-PCR with HTBI primers preceded a second-round multiplex PCR. TCRdb reanalysed the multiplex PCR reads using MiXCR and keeps one entry per CDR3 protein. Here the sample spans 40,000 or so distinct CDR3 sequences, roughly half being singletons. Material: peripheral blood. These receptors came from an adult man with Graves' ophthalmopathy.

This clonotype was recorded many times. The rearrangement uses TRBV2 and TRBJ2-1, with 10 bases matching TRBD2. V lost 4 bases and J lost 8; bases outside the gene matches: 17. The CDR3 totals 18 residues. From germline, CDR1 is SNHLY and CDR2 FYNNEI. The CDR3 reads CASSGYQLAGISLDEQFF. The CDR3 DNA reads TGTGCCAGCAGTGGATACCAACTAGCGGGGATTTCCCTGGATGAGCAGTTCTTC.

The chain recombines TRBV10-2 with TRBJ2-3; a weak D match, TRBD1 (6 bases). Germline V gene sequence: CDR1 WSHSY, CDR2 SAAADI. V lost 9 bases and J 1 base, leaving 8 bases between the germline ends. The CDR3 runs 12 residues. This chain's CDR3 is CARGGGTDTQYF. Written as DNA, the CDR3 is TGCGCCAGAGGGGGAGGCACAGATACGCAGTATTTT.

The J gene is TRBJ2-1, the V gene TRBV20-1; D perhaps matches TRBD2 (5 bases). V was cut by 1 base and J by 5 bases, with 9 bases left in between. Germline V CDR1 and CDR2: DFQATT, SNEGSKA (reference sequence). The length of the CDR3 is 13 residues. The CDR3 here is CSARVWGDNEQFF. The CDR3 nucleotides read TGCAGTGCTAGAGTCTGGGGAGACAATGAGCAGTTCTTC.

This clonotype was recorded at least ten times. J is TRBJ2-7 and V is TRBV19, with 10 bases lining up with TRBD1. The CDR3 sequence is 16 residues long. The V gene's germline CDR1 is LNHDA and CDR2 SQIVND (reference sequence). Trimming removed 5 bases from V and 7 bases from J; junction bases left unmatched: 14. Written as DNA, the CDR3 is TGTGCCAGTAGTCGAACACCGGGACAGGGGCCTGGAGAGCAGTACTTC. Translating gives CASSRTPGQGPGEQYF. Based on the CDR3 plus reference TRBV19 and TRBJ2-7, the full variable domain is DGGITQSPKYLFRKEGQNVTLSCEQNLNHDAMYWYRQDPGQGLRLIYYSQIVNDFQKGDIAEGYSVSREKKESFPLTVTSAQKNPTAFYLCASSRTPGQGPGEQYFGPGTRLTVT.

This chain uses TRBV5-1 with TRBJ2-5; the D gene is possibly TRBD2 (6 bases). The germline V gene has CDR1 SGHRS and CDR2 YFSETQ. Deletions cut 4 bases from V and 3 bases from J, with 10 bases between. This CDR3 has 13 residues. CDR3 nucleotides: TGCGCCAGCAGCCAGGGACTGAAAGAGACCCAGTACTTC. Its translation is CASSQGLKETQYF.

The rearrangement links TRBV25-1 to TRBJ1-1; D unclear. CDR1 is MGHDK, CDR2 SYGVNS, per germline. Trimming cost V 2 bases and J 0 bases, with 10 bases left between them. CDR3 length equals 15 residues. CDR3 sequence: CASSEEGQLNTEAFF. The CDR3, as DNA: TGTGCCAGCAGTGAAGAGGGCCAGTTGAACACTGAAGCTTTCTTT.

The J gene is TRBJ2-1, the V gene TRBV4-2; 8 bases align to TRBD1. This CDR3 is built from 15 residues. Germline trimming cut 4 bases from V and 0 bases from J; bases unmatched to any gene: 2. Germline V CDR1 and CDR2: LGHNA, YNFKEQ. CDR3 coding DNA: TGTGCCAGCAGCCTAGGACAGGGCTCCTACAATGAGCAGTTCTTC. Residues: CASSLGQGSYNEQFF.

This clonotype was observed a single time. The DNA of the CDR3 is TGTGCTAGAGATTCGCCAACCAACTATGGCTACACCTTC. This translates into CARDSPTNYGYTF. The chain is built from TRBV6-2 or TRBV6-3 and TRBJ1-2; D not resolved. This CDR3 is built from 13 residues. Germline CDR1 reads MNHEY; CDR2 reads SVGEGT.